A selection of T cell receptor beta chains follows, all from one sample in a study of blood T cell repertoires in COVID-19. Profiling relied on immunoSEQ multiplex PCR, and the TCRdb table lists in-frame clones only, not all of them. The data contain tens of thousands of clones, about 91% of them singletons. Sequenced sample: peripheral blood. The source is an elderly woman with acute or convalescent COVID-19. Both conserved end residues are part of each CDR3. Each record gives: clone size, V gene, D gene, J gene, CDR3 protein, CDR3 DNA. A D gene is named only where the DNA matches it firmly. A clone size is listed for some rows: how often the clone was seen (once, few, many), or a class if it is expanded.

-	TRBV7-2	TRBD1	TRBJ2-7	CASSLALLQGARYEQYF	TGTGCCAGCAGCTTAGCGCTTCTACAGGGGGCGCGCTACGAGCAGTACTTC
-	TRBV2	TRBD1	TRBJ1-2	CASSGDSNYGYTF	TGTGCCAGCAGCGGGGACAGTAACTATGGCTACACCTTC
-	TRBV7-8	-	TRBJ1-2	CASSLVGGWNYGYTF	TGTGCCAGCAGCTTAGTGGGGGGTTGGAACTATGGCTACACCTTC
-	TRBV5-1	-	TRBJ1-1	CASSRETETEAFF	TGCGCCAGCAGCCGGGAAACGGAGACTGAAGCTTTCTTT
-	TRBV11-2	TRBD2	TRBJ2-5	CASSPGLRGAVQETQYF	TGTGCCAGCAGCCCCGGGTTGCGGGGGGCCGTCCAAGAGACCCAGTACTTC
-	TRBV2	TRBD1	TRBJ2-2	CASSPSDRGTGELFF	TGTGCCAGCAGTCCCTCGGACAGGGGGACCGGGGAGCTGTTTTTT
-	TRBV29-1	TRBD1	TRBJ2-3	CSVEGSRQGVGTDTQYF	TGCAGCGTTGAAGGCAGCCGACAGGGGGTCGGCACAGATACGCAGTATTTT
-	TRBV6-5	TRBD1	TRBJ2-7	CASRSGTGGSYF	TGTGCCAGCAGATCCGGGACAGGGGGCTCGTACTTC
once	TRBV5-5	-	TRBJ2-4	CASSFWTGAAGGKNIQYF	TGTGCCAGCAGCTTTTGGACAGGCGCTGCCGGGGGCAAAAACATTCAGTACTTC
once	TRBV11-2	TRBD1	TRBJ1-1	CASRSGTGGGTEAFF	TGTGCCAGCAGGAGTGGGACAGGGGGCGGGACTGAAGCTTTCTTT
-	TRBV7-2	-	TRBJ1-3	CASSLLGSFGNTIYF	TGTGCCAGCAGCTTATTGGGTAGCTTTGGAAACACCATATATTTT
-	TRBV21-1	-	TRBJ2-7	CASSSRAGTDSYEQYF	TGTGCCAGCAGCAGTAGAGCGGGGACTGATTCCTACGAGCAGTACTTC
-	TRBV10-1	TRBD2	TRBJ2-1	CASSERGGSSYNEQFF	TGCGCCAGCAGTGAACGTGGCGGGAGCTCCTACAATGAGCAGTTCTTC
few	TRBV11-1	TRBD1	TRBJ2-5	CASSPRDRRYQETQYF	TGTGCCAGCAGCCCCCGGGACAGACGATACCAAGAGACCCAGTACTTC
-	TRBV7-2	TRBD1	TRBJ1-2	CASSPDRGNYGYTF	TGTGCCAGCAGCCCCGACAGGGGGAACTATGGCTACACCTTC
-	TRBV4-2	TRBD1	TRBJ1-2	CASSQAGGAEGYTF	TGTGCCAGCAGCCAAGCAGGGGGCGCGGAGGGCTACACCTTC
-	TRBV15	-	TRBJ2-1	CATSRPDGVAYNEQFF	TGTGCCACCAGCAGACCGGACGGGGTAGCCTACAATGAGCAGTTCTTC
-	TRBV7-2	TRBD1	TRBJ1-2	CASSSRSTGAYGYTF	TGTGCCAGCAGCTCACGATCTACAGGGGCCTATGGCTACACCTTC
-	TRBV19	-	TRBJ1-1	CASKELRSTVEAFF	TGTGCCAGTAAAGAGTTGCGCTCTACCGTTGAAGCTTTCTTT
-	TRBV5-1	TRBD1	TRBJ1-1	CASSLDRGGGEAFF	TGCGCCAGCAGCTTGGACAGGGGAGGCGGTGAAGCTTTCTTT
-	TRBV5-8	-	TRBJ1-3	CASSFETRSGNTIYF	TGTGCCAGCAGCTTTGAAACGCGCTCTGGAAACACCATATATTTT
-	TRBV15	TRBD2	TRBJ2-5	CATSRDLTSRETQYF	TGTGCCACCAGCAGAGACCTGACTAGCCGAGAGACCCAGTACTTC
-	TRBV29-1	TRBD1	TRBJ1-1	CSVERGQATEAFF	TGCAGCGTTGAAAGGGGACAGGCCACTGAAGCTTTCTTT
-	TRBV10-3	TRBD1	TRBJ2-2	CAISERQGHTGELFF	TGTGCCATCAGTGAACGACAGGGGCACACCGGGGAGCTGTTTTTT
-	TRBV4-1	TRBD1	TRBJ1-2	CASSQPGQKINYGYTF	TGCGCCAGCAGCCAACCGGGACAGAAGATTAACTATGGCTACACCTTC
few	TRBV7-9	-	TRBJ2-7	CASSLQLGGEQYF	TGTGCCAGCAGCTTACAACTAGGGGGCGAGCAGTACTTC
-	TRBV29-1	TRBD1	TRBJ2-7	CSVGIRGLRDEQYF	TGCAGCGTTGGGATCAGGGGGCTTCGCGACGAGCAGTACTTC
-	TRBV7-3	TRBD1	TRBJ2-1	CASSLTGNNEQFF	TGTGCCAGCAGCTTGACAGGGAACAATGAGCAGTTCTTC
-	TRBV5-6	TRBD1	TRBJ1-5	CASSPSDRGNQPQHF	TGTGCCAGCAGCCCCTCCGACAGGGGCAATCAGCCCCAGCATTTT
-	TRBV6-6	TRBD2	TRBJ2-7	CASSSREGVLSGEQYF	TGTGCCAGCAGTTCCCGGGAGGGGGTTCTCTCAGGCGAGCAGTACTTC
-	TRBV14	TRBD1	TRBJ1-3	CASSQQGTGVNTIYF	TGTGCCAGCAGCCAACAAGGGACAGGGGTAAACACCATATATTTT
once	TRBV6-5	TRBD1	TRBJ1-4	CASRGTGGEKLFF	TGTGCCAGCAGGGGGACAGGGGGGGAAAAACTGTTTTTT
-	TRBV27	TRBD1	TRBJ2-6	CASSNRGLTGANVLTF	TGTGCCAGCAGCAACAGGGGTTTAACTGGGGCCAACGTCCTGACTTTC
-	TRBV4-2	-	TRBJ2-7	CASSQAVGEKNYEQYF	TGTGCCAGCAGCCAAGCGGTCGGGGAAAAAAACTACGAGCAGTACTTC
once	TRBV19	TRBD1	TRBJ2-4	CASSPQQGWTIQYF	TGTGCCAGTAGTCCTCAACAGGGGTGGACCATTCAGTACTTC
-	TRBV3-1/TRBV3-2	TRBD2	TRBJ2-3	CASSRRESSTDTQYF	TGTGCCAGCAGCCGGCGGGAGTCTAGCACAGATACGCAGTATTTT
-	TRBV5-1	-	TRBJ2-5	CASSLGAQETQYF	TGCGCCAGCAGCTTGGGCGCACAAGAGACCCAGTACTTC
-	TRBV18	-	TRBJ2-5	CASSARDSAGTQYF	TGTGCCAGCTCAGCCCGGGACTCCGCGGGGACCCAGTACTTC
-	TRBV7-2	TRBD1	TRBJ2-7	CASSRDREREQYF	TGTGCCAGCAGCCGGGACAGGGAGAGGGAGCAGTACTTC
-	TRBV4-2	-	TRBJ2-1	CASSQGLLGARSEQFF	TGTGCCAGCAGCCAAGGGTTACTGGGGGCGCGGAGTGAGCAGTTCTTC
-	TRBV30	TRBD1	TRBJ2-7	CAWDRGEHYEQYF	TGTGCCTGGGACAGGGGCGAACACTACGAGCAGTACTTC
-	TRBV7-2	-	TRBJ1-3	CASSAQSTSGNTIYF	TGTGCCAGCAGCGCCCAGTCCACCTCTGGAAACACCATATATTTT
-	TRBV5-1	TRBD1	TRBJ1-4	CASSPGTARGGEKLFF	TGCGCCAGCAGCCCCGGGACAGCGCGAGGAGGGGAAAAACTGTTTTTT
-	TRBV6-1	-	TRBJ2-3	CASSEERDTQYF	TGTGCCAGCAGTGAAGAACGGGATACGCAGTATTTT